The T cell receptor (beta chain) described here comes from a study of blood T cell repertoires in COVID-19. Sequenced by immunoSEQ multiplex PCR; TCRdb stores in-frame clones only, minus some. The sample has over 200,000 clones, 92% seen once; the top ten hold approximately 0.77%. This CDR3 has 16 amino acids. Germline lookup yields CDR1 LNHDA and CDR2 SQIVND (reference sequence). With 2 bases clipped from V and 6 bases from J, the junction kept 7 bases outside the gene matches. The gene calls are TRBV19 and TRBJ2-1; 10 bases agree with TRBD2. Sequences were obtained from peripheral blood. The receptor comes from a man between 60 and 75 years old with COVID-19, enrolled during active disease. CDR3 loop: CASSIRLAGEINEQFF. The CDR3 DNA follows: TGTGCCAGTAGTATAAGGCTAGCGGGAGAAATCAATGAGCAGTTCTTC.